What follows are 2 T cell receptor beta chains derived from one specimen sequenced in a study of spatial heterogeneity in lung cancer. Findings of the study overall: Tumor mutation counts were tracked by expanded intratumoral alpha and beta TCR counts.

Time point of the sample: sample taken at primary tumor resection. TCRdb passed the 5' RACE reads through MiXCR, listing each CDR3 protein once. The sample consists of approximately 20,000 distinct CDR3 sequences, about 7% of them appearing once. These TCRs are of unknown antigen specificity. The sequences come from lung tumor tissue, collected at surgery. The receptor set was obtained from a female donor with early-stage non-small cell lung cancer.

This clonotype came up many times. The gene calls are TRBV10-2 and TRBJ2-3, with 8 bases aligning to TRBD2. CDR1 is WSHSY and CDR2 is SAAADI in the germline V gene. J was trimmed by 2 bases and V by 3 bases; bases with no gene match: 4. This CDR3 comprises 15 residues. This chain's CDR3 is CASSEIAGITDTQYF. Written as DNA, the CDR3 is TGCGCCAGCAGTGAAATAGCGGGGATCACAGATACGCAGTATTTT.

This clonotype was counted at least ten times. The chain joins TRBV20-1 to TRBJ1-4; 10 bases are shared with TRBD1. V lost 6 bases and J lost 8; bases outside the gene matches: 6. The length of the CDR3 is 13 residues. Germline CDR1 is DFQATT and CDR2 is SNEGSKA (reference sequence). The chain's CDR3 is CSARDRGVEKLFF. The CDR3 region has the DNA TGCAGTGCCCGGGACAGGGGTGTGGAAAAACTGTTTTTT.